The T cell receptor (beta chain) under discussion was sequenced for a study of T cell changes during pregnancy in multiple sclerosis. The method was immunoSEQ multiplex PCR; TCRdb's version includes in-frame clones alone and lacks a portion of them. The sample yields more than 50,000 clones, about 91% seen once. V was clipped by 0 bases and J by 8 bases; unmatched bases: 9. This CDR3 comprises 15 residues. Germline-derived CDR1 and CDR2 are LGHNA and YSLEER. This sample comprised peripheral blood, obtained before pregnancy. The V call is TRBV4-3, the J call TRBJ1-2; the match to TRBD1 covers 7 bases. This clonotype was obtained from a female donor with multiple sclerosis, enrolled in a pregnancy study. CDR3 in DNA: TGCGCCAGCAGCCAAGATAGAACAGGGGATGGCGGCTACACCTTC. Translating it yields CASSQDRTGDGGYTF.